The sequence of this TCR beta chain was determined in a study of blood T cells in healthy people across ages. There are a few counts of this clonotype. Its antigen is still unknown. Notes on the study in general: Donors of long life had a larger count of naive CD4+ cells and greater diversity than aged donors.

Next came a second PCR, run for about 6 to 12 cycles, which used a sample-barcoded 5' primer along with a J-beta primer mix. TCRdb reanalysed the 5' RACE reads using MiXCR and keeps one entry per CDR3 protein. The repertoire holds 1.8 million or so distinct CDR3 sequences, with about 39% as singletons. This CDR3 has 18 residues. Germline CDR1 SEHNR, CDR2 FQNEAQ (reference sequence). V lost 0 bases, J lost 5 bases, and 13 bases stayed unmatched. Healthy Caucasian individuals from Russia aged about 6 to 90 were enrolled as donors. Drawing of peripheral blood yielded ten milliliters from each donor. The genes are TRBV7-9 and TRBJ1-1, with 9 bases aligning to TRBD1. The sequence derives from a human donor in good health. The sequenced sample consisted of blood. As DNA, the CDR3 is TGTGCCAGCAGCTTAGCCCCGGGACAGGGAGAAGACAAGACTGAAGCTTTCTTT. Protein sequence: CASSLAPGQGEDKTEAFF.